The present TCR beta chain was sequenced within a study of T cell responses to AZD1222 COVID-19 vaccine. Using immunoSEQ multiplex PCR, the repertoire was profiled, and TCRdb retains in-frame clones only, with some absent. The profile covers over 100,000 clones, with approximately 90% appearing a single time and roughly 0.98% taken by the ten largest. Trimming stripped 0 bases from V and 5 bases from J, with 3 bases between. Germline V gene lookup returns CDR1 LNHNV and CDR2 YYDKDF (reference sequence). The CDR3 is 12 residues long. The sequences come from peripheral blood, collected 28 days after the second AZD1222 dose. The receptor comes from an adult who received the AZD1222 COVID-19 vaccine. The rearrangement uses TRBV15 and TRBJ2-3; D unclear. The CDR3 spells CATSRDQDTQYF. For the CDR3, the DNA is TGTGCCACCAGCAGAGATCAAGATACGCAGTATTTT.